Each of the 18 T cell receptor beta chains below was sequenced from the same sample in a study of cytomegalovirus exposure and HLA in healthy donors. PCR used 60 Vbeta primers and 13 Jbeta primers. The method was immunoSEQ multiplex PCR; TCRdb's version includes in-frame clones alone and lacks a portion of them. Seen here are under 200,000 clones, around 79% observed once, and the top ten hold more than 0.5%. Source material: PBMCs. The source of these receptors is a woman between 45 and 65 years old in good health and CMV-seronegative.

The sample holds one count of this clone. The V gene is TRBV19, the J gene TRBJ1-1, with TRBD1 as a possible D gene (6 bases). The CDR3 loop spans 14 amino acids. Germline V CDR1 and CDR2: LNHDA, SQIVND (reference sequence). Trimming removed 8 bases at V and 1 base at J, with 14 bases between. CDR3 region: CASFERGPNTEAFF. CDR3 in DNA: TGTGCCAGTTTCGAGCGGGGGCCGAACACTGAAGCTTTCTTT. The variable domain in full, with the rest retrieved from reference TRBV19 and TRBJ1-1, is DGGITQSPKYLFRKEGQNVTLSCEQNLNHDAMYWYRQDPGQGLRLIYYSQIVNDFQKGDIAEGYSVSREKKESFPLTVTSAQKNPTAFYLCASFERGPNTEAFFGQGTRLTVV.

This sequence joins TRBV5-1 and TRBJ1-1, with 9 bases matching TRBD1. The CDR3 is 14 amino acids. V lost 7 bases and J lost 4; bases outside the gene matches: 8. Germline CDR1 is SGHRS and CDR2 is YFSETQ. CDR3 in DNA: TGCGCCAGCGAACCGACAGGGGGGTCCACTGAAGCTTTCTTT. This encodes CASEPTGGSTEAFF.

This clone was seen a few times. The gene calls are TRBV18 and TRBJ1-2, with TRBD1 matching over 8 bases. The CDR3 is made up of 15 amino acids. J was trimmed by 2 bases and V by 0 bases; bases with no gene match: 2. Looked up from germline, CDR1 is KGHSH and CDR2 is LQKENI. In nucleotides, the CDR3 is TGTGCCAGCTCACCACCGACAGGGGCGAACTATGGCTACACCTTC. This codes for CASSPPTGANYGYTF.

The V call is TRBV14, the J call TRBJ1-2; no clear D gene. Germline lookup yields CDR1 SGHDN and CDR2 FVKESK. The V gene lost 0 bases and the J gene lost 1 base, with 9 bases spanning the gap. The CDR3 runs to 15 residues. As DNA, the CDR3 is TGTGCCAGCAGCCAAGATCGCAGTCTTAACTATGGCTACACCTTC. It translates to CASSQDRSLNYGYTF.

The rearrangement joins TRBV27 to TRBJ2-7; a weak D match, TRBD1 (6 bases). The CDR3 sequence is 13 residues long. The V gene's germline CDR1 is MNHEY and CDR2 SMNVEV (reference sequence). The germline V and J ends were trimmed by 3 bases and 2 bases, with 8 bases remaining between them. CDR3 in amino acids: CASSLGAAYEQYF. As DNA, the CDR3 is TGTGCCAGCAGTTTGGGGGCCGCCTACGAGCAGTACTTC.

The genes are TRBV28 and TRBJ1-1, with D unclear. Trimming removed 1 base from V and 7 bases from J, with 7 bases in between. The CDR3 extends over 12 amino acids. Germline V gene sequence: CDR1 MDHEN, CDR2 SYDVKM. The chain's CDR3 is CASSLSRSEAFF. The DNA for the CDR3 is TGTGCCAGCAGTTTATCTAGAAGTGAAGCTTTCTTT. Drawing the rest from reference TRBV28 and TRBJ1-1, the complete variable domain is DVKVTQSSRYLVKRTGEKVFLECVQDMDHENMFWYRQDPGLGLRLIYFSYDVKMKEKGDIPEGYSVSREKKERFSLILESASTNQTSMYLCASSLSRSEAFFGQGTRLTVV.

The chain links TRBV4-1 to TRBJ2-5, with D perhaps TRBD1 (6 bases). Between the trimmed V and J ends, which lost 2 bases and 5 bases, there was a span of 9 bases. The V gene's germline CDR1 is MGHRA and CDR2 YSYEKL. This CDR3 region has 13 residues. The CDR3 loop reads CASSQLRGETQYF. Here the CDR3 DNA reads TGCGCCAGCAGCCAACTCAGGGGTGAGACCCAGTACTTC.

J is TRBJ2-1 and V is TRBV29-1; D is unclear. From germline, CDR1 is SQVTM and CDR2 ANQGSEA. The V gene lost 1 base and the J gene lost 6 bases, with 10 bases spanning the gap. The CDR3 runs to 13 residues. Written as DNA, the CDR3 is TGCAGCGTTGAAGTCCAGCAGGCCAATGAGCAGTTCTTC. Residues: CSVEVQQANEQFF.

The chain combines TRBV2 with TRBJ2-2; no firm D call. V was cut by 2 bases and J by 1 base, with 5 bases left in between. The germline V gene has CDR1 SNHLY and CDR2 FYNNEI. The CDR3 is 14 amino acids. The CDR3 here is CASSEFLNTGELFF. CDR3 DNA: TGTGCCAGCAGTGAATTCTTGAACACCGGGGAGCTGTTTTTT.

V gene TRBV6-1 combines with J gene TRBJ1-5; a weak D match, TRBD1 (5 bases). Germline CDR1 MNHNS, CDR2 SASEGT. This CDR3 is built from 13 residues. Trimming took 5 bases from V and 5 from J, leaving 10 bases between them. CDR3 sequence (DNA): TGTGCCAGCAGTAGCAGGGAGGATCAGCCCCAGCATTTT. Translating gives CASSSREDQPQHF.

This clone was seen a handful of times. The rearrangement links TRBV5-1 to TRBJ2-5, with 8 positions matching TRBD1. Germline CDR1 reads SGHRS; CDR2 reads YFSETQ. The CDR3 length is 12 residues. V was pared by 7 bases and J by 2 bases, with 1 base of the junction left unmatched. The CDR3 here is CASRQGQETQYF. The CDR3 nucleotides are TGCGCCAGCCGACAGGGGCAAGAGACCCAGTACTTC. The variable domain in full, with the rest retrieved from reference TRBV5-1 and TRBJ2-5, is KAGVTQTPRYLIKTRGQQVTLSCSPISGHRSVSWYQQTPGQGLQFLFEYFSETQRNKGNFPGRFSGRQFSNSRSEMNVSTLELGDSALYLCASRQGQETQYFGPGTRLLVL.

This clone showed up just a few times. The chain uses TRBV6-6 and TRBJ1-6; D not resolved. The CDR3 loop spans 12 amino acids. The germline gives CDR1 MNHNY, CDR2 SVGAGI (reference sequence). Trimming cost V 8 bases and J 7 bases, with 9 bases left between them. The DNA for the CDR3 is TGTGCCAGCGAGAGAGGAAATTCACCCCTCCACTTT. It encodes CASERGNSPLHF.

This chain joins TRBV19 and TRBJ1-5, with TRBD1 identical over 9 bases. After removal of 6 bases from V and 4 bases from J, the junction contained 7 bases not matched to a gene. Germline V gene lookup returns CDR1 LNHDA and CDR2 SQIVND (reference sequence). The CDR3 is made up of 15 amino acids. Written as DNA, the CDR3 is TGTGCCAGTAGGGGGGACAGGGAGATAAATCAGCCCCAGCATTTT. This sequence encodes CASRGDREINQPQHF.

This chain connects TRBV9 to TRBJ2-7; TRBD1 might be the D (7 bases). Germline V gene sequence: CDR1 SGDLS, CDR2 YYNGEE. The CDR3 sequence is 18 residues long. V shed 4 bases and J shed 3 bases, with 26 bases lying between them. For the CDR3, the DNA is TGTGCCAGCAGCCCTCCGACAGGGCTGCCCGGGGGCTACTACGAGCAGTACTTC. It encodes CASSPPTGLPGGYYEQYF. Combining the CDR3 with reference TRBV9 and TRBJ2-7 gives the whole variable domain DSGVTQTPKHLITATGQRVTLRCSPRSGDLSVYWYQQSLDQGLQFLIQYYNGEERAKGNILERFSAQQFPDLHSELNLSSLELGDSALYFCASSPPTGLPGGYYEQYFGPGTRLTVT.

The chain is built from TRBV20-1 and TRBJ1-2; TRBD1 might be the D (5 bases). The ends were cut back, 7 bases at V and 6 bases at J, with 9 bases in the middle. There are 10 residues in the CDR3. Germline V CDR1 and CDR2: DFQATT, SNEGSKA (reference sequence). The CDR3 here is CSGGGDGYTF. The CDR3 bases are TGCAGTGGCGGGGGAGATGGCTACACCTTC.

Worth noting for this clone: Other DNA variants within this sample encode the same CDR3. V usage is TRBV5-1 and J usage is TRBJ1-5; 7 bases align to TRBD1. Germline CDR1 and CDR2: SGHRS and YFSETQ. The junction had 7 bases not matched to a gene; V was cut back by 0 bases and J by 4 bases. This CDR3 has 16 residues. The CDR3 here is CASSLGVGQPNQPQHF. CDR3 in DNA: TGCGCCAGCAGCTTGGGGGTGGGACAGCCGAATCAGCCCCAGCATTTT.

The V gene is TRBV15, the J gene TRBJ1-1, with no clear D. Trimming removed 3 bases from V and 2 bases from J, with 13 bases in between. Per the germline V gene, CDR1 is LNHNV and CDR2 is YYDKDF (reference sequence). CDR3 length: 15 residues. The CDR3 DNA reads TGTGCCACCAGCAGCGCCGGACTGGGAAACACTGAAGCTTTCTTT. Translated: CATSSAGLGNTEAFF.

This chain uses TRBV15 with TRBJ2-1, with D possibly being TRBD2 (6 bases). Germline V gene sequence: CDR1 LNHNV, CDR2 YYDKDF (reference sequence). The CDR3 spans 15 residues. V lost 0 bases and J lost 1, with 7 bases in between. CDR3 amino acids: CATSREGTSYNEQFF. The CDR3 DNA follows: TGTGCCACCAGCAGAGAGGGGACTTCCTACAATGAGCAGTTCTTC. Combining the CDR3 with reference TRBV15 and TRBJ2-1 gives the whole variable domain DAMVIQNPRYQVTQFGKPVTLSCSQTLNHNVMYWYQQKSSQAPKLLFHYYDKDFNNEADTPDNFQSRRPNTSFCFLDIRSPGLGDTAMYLCATSREGTSYNEQFFGPGTRLTVL.